The 10 T cell receptor beta chains below were found in one sample sequenced in a study of OX40 agonist ivuxolimab in advanced cancers. TCRdb's table, derived via immunoSEQ multiplex PCR, lists solely in-frame clones and lacks some. The sample has about 81,000 clones, around 85% seen once. The material sequenced was CD4+ or CD8+ T cells sorted from blood, taken in a trial of the OX40 agonist ivuxolimab. The receptors come from an adult with an advanced solid tumor such as melanoma, head and neck, liver or kidney cancer.

This clone appeared a few times. This rearrangement joins TRBV4-2 to TRBJ2-2; TRBD1 is a possible D gene (6 bases). V was shortened by 1 base and J by 3 bases, with 9 bases between the two germline ends. The germline gives CDR1 LGHNA, CDR2 YNFKEQ. The length of the CDR3 is 15 residues. The CDR3 DNA is TGTGCCAGCAGCCAAGCTGGACAGTACACCGGGGAGCTGTTTTTT. Translating gives CASSQAGQYTGELFF.

A word on this clone: The germline gene is not matched at one end of the junction; a read error may be the cause. The J gene is TRBJ1-1, the V gene TRBV6-1; perhaps TRBD1 as D (5 bases). CDR3 length equals 13 residues. Looked up from germline, CDR1 is MNHNS and CDR2 is SASEGT. This chain's CDR3 is CASSNRLNSEAFF. The CDR3 DNA is TGTGCCAGCAGTAACAGGCTGAACTCTGAAGCTTTCTTT.

V and J are TRBV6-6 and TRBJ2-1; the match to TRBD2 covers 7 bases. Germline trimming cut 9 bases from V and 2 bases from J; bases unmatched to any gene: 7. Per the germline V gene, CDR1 is MNHNY and CDR2 is SVGAGI (reference sequence). This CDR3 contains 14 residues. CDR3 residues: CARDRREAYNEQFF. The CDR3 DNA follows: TGTGCCAGGGATCGTCGGGAGGCCTACAATGAGCAGTTCTTC.

The chain couples TRBV27 to TRBJ2-6; a weak D match, TRBD1 (6 bases). CDR1 MNHEY and CDR2 SMNVEV come from the germline V gene (reference sequence). This CDR3 spans 17 amino acids. The V and J ends lost 3 bases and 7 bases respectively, with 19 bases between them. CDR3 nucleotides: TGTGCCAGCAGTTTCCTCCCCCCACAGGGATATGCCAACGTCCTGACTTTC. Translating gives CASSFLPPQGYANVLTF.

This chain connects TRBV5-1 to TRBJ2-7, with TRBD1 matching over 8 bases. Per the germline V gene, CDR1 is SGHRS and CDR2 is YFSETQ. Trimming removed 4 bases from V and 6 bases from J; junction bases left unmatched: 9. The CDR3 loop spans 14 amino acids. CDR3 protein: CASSADPQGAEQYV. In DNA, the CDR3 is TGCGCCAGCAGCGCCGACCCCCAGGGGGCCGAGCAGTACGTC.

This chain uses TRBV6-5 with TRBJ1-2; no firm D call. Trimming removed 2 bases from V and 2 bases from J, with 9 bases in between. The germline V gene has CDR1 MNHEY and CDR2 SVGAGI. CDR3 length equals 14 residues. The CDR3 sequence is CASSYRPRNYGYTF. The CDR3, as DNA: TGTGCCAGCAGTTACCGACCGAGAAACTATGGCTACACCTTC.

The chain has TRBV6-5 and TRBJ1-2; TRBD1 aligns across 8 bases. The CDR3 consists of 14 residues. In germline, CDR1 is MNHEY, CDR2 SVGAGI. J was trimmed by 5 bases and V by 6 bases; bases with no gene match: 8. The CDR3: CASSMRTGWYGYTF. CDR3 in DNA: TGTGCCAGCAGCATGCGGACAGGGTGGTATGGCTACACCTTC.

The chain carries TRBV5-3 and TRBJ2-1; 9 positions agree with TRBD2. TRBV5-3 is annotated as an ORF whose role is uncertain. This CDR3 has 19 amino acids. After removal of 0 bases from V and 0 bases from J, the junction contained 10 bases not matched to a gene. The chain's CDR3 is CARSLVASGRTSSYNEQFF. CDR3 coding DNA: TGTGCCAGAAGCTTGGTTGCCAGCGGGAGGACCAGCTCCTACAATGAGCAGTTCTTC.

V and J are TRBV6-1 and TRBJ2-4; D call uncertain. Germline CDR1 is MNHNS and CDR2 is SASEGT. Trimming removed 6 bases from V and 7 bases from J, with 7 bases in between. The CDR3 sequence is 11 residues long. The CDR3 protein is CASSPGNIQYF. The CDR3 region has the DNA TGTGCCAGCAGCCCCGGGAACATTCAGTACTTC.

This chain joins TRBV7-2 and TRBJ2-7; TRBD2 is a possible D gene (5 bases). There are 16 residues in the CDR3. Germline V gene data show CDR1 as SGHTA and CDR2 as FQGNSA. Trimming left V 5 bases short and J 2 bases short, with 19 bases between. The CDR3 coding sequence is TGTGCCAGCAGCCGAGTCCTGGGGAGCGCCACCTACGAGCAGTACTTC. Residues: CASSRVLGSATYEQYF.